Sequencing of this T cell receptor (beta chain) was carried out in a study of graft-versus-host responses after intestinal transplantation. Study-wide background: Among the recipients, transplants were multivisceral, liver-intestinal, or isolated intestinal.

Worth noting for this clone: What it binds is not known.

TCRdb's table, derived via immunoSEQ multiplex PCR, lists solely in-frame clones and lacks some. The sample shows tens of thousands of clones, roughly 94% of them seen only once. Findings of the study overall: After transplant, early declines in HvG clones were associated with peak levels of circulating GvH clones. Recipient marrow harbored GvH clones, some of which surfaced first in ileum or blood. Patients who carried graft-donor T cell macrochimerism also had high graft-versus-host to host-versus-graft clonal ratios in their allografts.

This sequence originates from a human donor who was the organ donor for an intestinal transplant. This sample comprised unstimulated CD4+ T cells sorted from spleen or lymph node cells, obtained before transplant.

CDR3 nucleotides: TGCGCCAGCAGCCAAGGAAGGTGGGACTCTGGAAACACCATATATTTT. Amino acid sequence: CASSQGRWDSGNTIYF. The chain carries TRBV4-3 and TRBJ1-3, with D unclear. V lost 1 base and J 0 bases, leaving 10 bases between the germline ends. The CDR3 totals 16 residues. Germline lookup yields CDR1 LGHNA and CDR2 YSLEER.